This TCR beta chain was profiled in a study of T cells in Graves' hyperthyroidism and ophthalmopathy. Findings of the study overall: From stable hyperthyroidism, ophthalmopathy was set apart by a 13 V-J model.

Authors of the study amplified TCR beta CDR3 regions from RNA transcripts. HTBI primers were used for first-round RT-PCR of the TCR CDR3. TCRdb processed the multiplex PCR reads anew with MiXCR; each CDR3 protein has one entry. The sample has 280,000 or so distinct CDR3 sequences, 15% seen once. This clonotype showed up many times. Its antigen is currently unknown. Germline V gene lookup returns CDR1 SGHRS and CDR2 YFSETQ. The ends were cut back, 4 bases at V and 8 bases at J, with 18 bases in the middle. There are 14 residues in the CDR3. Orbital computed tomography, thyroid ultrasound, serum thyroxine and TRAb, and clinical symptoms together informed the diagnoses. Out of about 10 ml of fresh peripheral blood came the PBMCs.

This TCR derives from a woman aged 45-60 years with Graves' hyperthyroidism that later progressed to Graves' ophthalmopathy. The sample was blood. The chain recombines TRBV5-1 with TRBJ1-1; no firm D call. CDR3 sequence (DNA): TGCGCCAGCAGCGACAAAACTACAGAACGAGAAGCTTTCTTT. Its protein is CASSDKTTEREAFF.